This is a list of T cell receptor beta chains from one sample in a study of blood T cell repertoires in COVID-19. Method: immunoSEQ multiplex PCR; TCRdb's copy keeps in-frame clones and lacks some. In the table there are around 54,000 clones, about nine tenths of which are singletons. The sequencing sample was made of peripheral blood. The receptors come from a human donor in a cohort sampled during active COVID-19. The CDR3 runs from the conserved cysteine through the conserved F or W. D genes are given only for firm matches.

>16|TRBJ2-1|TRBV28|TRBD2
TGTGCCAGCAGTTTATTAGGGACTAGCGGAGGGAATGAGCAGTTCTTC
CASSLLGTSGGNEQFF
>13|TRBJ2-2|TRBV5-1|.
TGCGCCAGCAGCGAAGGACTGGCCGGGGAGCTGTTTTTT
CASSEGLAGELFF
>15|TRBJ2-7|TRBV5-6|.
TGTGCCAGCAGCCCTGGGGGGAACAAAGCCTACGAGCAGTACTTC
CASSPGGNKAYEQYF
>16|TRBJ1-2|TRBV27|TRBD1
TGTGCCAGCAGTTTATCCCTTGACAGGGGGGGGTATGGCTACACCTTC
CASSLSLDRGGYGYTF
>13|TRBJ1-5|TRBV19|TRBD1
TGTGCCAGTCGACAGGGGGTAGAGCAGCCCCAGCATTTT
CASRQGVEQPQHF
>15|TRBJ2-5|TRBV6-5|TRBD2
TGTGCCAGCACGGGACTAGCGGGAGAGGTAGGGACCCAGTACTTC
CASTGLAGEVGTQYF
>14|TRBJ1-1|TRBV6-5|.
TGTGCCAGCAGTTACTCTATATTGAACACTGAAGCTTTCTTT
CASSYSILNTEAFF
>14|TRBJ1-6|TRBV15|.
TGTGCCACCAGCAGAGGCAGGGTTATGTCACCCCTCCACTTT
CATSRGRVMSPLHF
>14|TRBJ1-2|TRBV19|TRBD1
TGTGCCAGTAGTATCACAGGGGGCGACCATGGCTACACCTTC
CASSITGGDHGYTF
>13|TRBJ2-7|TRBV11-2|TRBD1
TGTGCCAGCTTAACACAGGGGTTGGGGGAGCAGTACTTC
CASLTQGLGEQYF
>16|TRBJ2-3|TRBV7-6|.
TGTGCCAGCAGCTATCGAGACAGGTCCCGCACAGATACGCAGTATTTT
CASSYRDRSRTDTQYF
>15|TRBJ1-1|TRBV2|.
TGTGCCAGCGGCAGGGACTTTAGGATGAACACTGAAGCTTTCTTT
CASGRDFRMNTEAFF
>14|TRBJ2-5|TRBV18|.
TGTGCCAGCTCACCTCCGGGGTCGGGAGAGACCCAGTACTTC
CASSPPGSGETQYF
>16|TRBJ2-1|TRBV6-5|TRBD2
TGTGCCAGCAGTTACAGTAGCGGGAGAGACTACAATGAGCAGTTCTTC
CASSYSSGRDYNEQFF
>13|TRBJ1-5|TRBV19|.
TGTGCCAGTAGTGCGGGATACAATCAGCCCCAGCATTTT
CASSAGYNQPQHF
>17|TRBJ2-2|TRBV6-2/TRBV6-3|TRBD2
TGTGCCAGCAGTTTACACCAAGCGGGAGGGCATCTCGGGGAGCTGTTTTTT
CASSLHQAGGHLGELFF